Described below is a single T cell receptor beta chain sequence and its context. The sample originates from a study of shared clonotypes between healthy human individuals. This CDR3 has 13 amino acids. Germline CDR1 is SGHNT and CDR2 is YYREEE (reference sequence). Trimming removed 0 bases at V and 0 bases at J, with 3 bases between. The data were produced by immunoSEQ multiplex PCR, yet TCRdb's version contains in-frame clones alone and is incomplete. The data show around 2.1 million clones, with approximately 96% seen just once and roughly 0.13% held by the top ten. Specimen: naive CD4+ T cells sorted from blood. Specified subset: CD45RA+ positively selected. The receptor's source is a man aged 18 to 30 in good health. The chain combines TRBV5-4 with TRBJ1-2; D gene unclear. CDR3 residues: CASSLDTNYGYTF. CDR3 DNA sequence: TGTGCCAGCAGCTTGGACACTAACTATGGCTACACCTTC.